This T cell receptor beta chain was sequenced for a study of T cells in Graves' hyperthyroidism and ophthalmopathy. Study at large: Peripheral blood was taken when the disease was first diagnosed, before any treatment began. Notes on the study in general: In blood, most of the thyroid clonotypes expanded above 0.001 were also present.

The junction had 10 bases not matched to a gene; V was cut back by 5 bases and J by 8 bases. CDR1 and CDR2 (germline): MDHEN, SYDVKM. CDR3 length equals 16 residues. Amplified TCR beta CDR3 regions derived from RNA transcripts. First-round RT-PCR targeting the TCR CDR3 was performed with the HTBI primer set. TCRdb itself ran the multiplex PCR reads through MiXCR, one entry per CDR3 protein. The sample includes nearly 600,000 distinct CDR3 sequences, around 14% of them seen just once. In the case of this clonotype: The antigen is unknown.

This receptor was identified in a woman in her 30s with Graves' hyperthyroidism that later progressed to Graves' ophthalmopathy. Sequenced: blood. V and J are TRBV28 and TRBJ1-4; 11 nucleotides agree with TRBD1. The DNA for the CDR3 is TGTGCCAGCAGTCTCGGGACAGGGGGTGGGGGCGAAAAACTGTTTTTT. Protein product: CASSLGTGGGGEKLFF. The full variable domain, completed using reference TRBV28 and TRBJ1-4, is DVKVTQSSRYLVKRTGEKVFLECVQDMDHENMFWYRQDPGLGLRLIYFSYDVKMKEKGDIPEGYSVSREKKERFSLILESASTNQTSMYLCASSLGTGGGGEKLFFGSGTQLSVL.